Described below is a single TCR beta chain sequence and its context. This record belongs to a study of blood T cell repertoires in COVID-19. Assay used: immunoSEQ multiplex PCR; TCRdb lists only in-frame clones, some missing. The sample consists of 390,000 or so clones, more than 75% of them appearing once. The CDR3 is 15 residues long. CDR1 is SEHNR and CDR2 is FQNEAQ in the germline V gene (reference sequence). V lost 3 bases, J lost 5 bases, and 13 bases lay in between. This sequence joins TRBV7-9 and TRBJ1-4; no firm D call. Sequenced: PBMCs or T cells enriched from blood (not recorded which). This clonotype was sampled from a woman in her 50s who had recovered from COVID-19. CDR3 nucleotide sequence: TGTGCCAGCAGCTTGATACGGGTAACCAATGAAAAACTGTTTTTT. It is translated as CASSLIRVTNEKLFF.